The clone carrying this T cell receptor beta chain was seen at least ten times. Its target is not known. TCRdb ran MiXCR on the reads and lists one entry per CDR3 protein. The table includes approximately 120,000 distinct CDR3 sequences, around 28% detected once. The sample comes from a study of T cell repertoires in cytomegalovirus infection. About the study: Recently identified HLA-C-restricted and well-studied HLA-B-restricted CMV epitopes were used. Indicated by public TCR beta signatures were CMV infection and matching HLA type.

Trimming took 5 bases from V and 7 from J, leaving 21 bases between them. CDR1 is SGHTA, CDR2 FQGNSA, per germline. The CDR3 runs 16 residues. Study-wide results and limits: HLA-C-restricted CMV clonotypes gave the most frequent clonotype in two of eight donors. Of the TCR beta families, the public ones yielded a cumulative frequency that identified carriers of CMV plus the relevant HLA.

Sequences were derived from CD8+ T cells from cultured PBMCs, sampled from culture after CMV antigen stimulation. This clonotype was sampled from a human donor in good health (CMV status not recorded). Some clones in this sample may be carry-over from other donors' samples. The chain couples TRBV7-2 to TRBJ2-1; D is perhaps TRBD2 (7 bases). The CDR3 DNA reads TGTGCCAGCAGCCCCCGCCGGGGGGCCGGGGGGAATGAGCAGTTCTTC. It yields the protein CASSPRRGAGGNEQFF.